This entry lists 30 T cell receptor beta chains sequenced from one sample in a study of T cell responses to AZD1222 COVID-19 vaccine. Libraries were prepared by immunoSEQ multiplex PCR; TCRdb keeps only in-frame clonotypes and omits some of them. The table records some 86,000 clones, roughly nine tenths of them present only once. Sequenced material: peripheral blood, taken on day 0 of AZD1222 vaccination. Every receptor here comes from an adult in good health.

The chain recombines TRBV6-2 or TRBV6-3 with TRBJ2-2, with D maybe TRBD2 (6 bases). Deletions cut 0 bases from V and 6 bases from J, with 11 bases between. Germline V gene data show CDR1 as MNHEY and CDR2 as SVGEGT. This CDR3 comprises 15 residues. The CDR3 spells CASSYSLREAGELFF. The DNA of the CDR3 is TGTGCCAGCAGTTACTCACTGAGGGAGGCCGGGGAGCTGTTTTTT.

The chain joins TRBV9 to TRBJ2-3; D not certain. The CDR3 totals 14 residues. Germline V CDR1 and CDR2: SGDLS, YYNGEE. V dropped 0 bases and J dropped 4 bases, with 9 bases sitting between them. The CDR3 DNA sequence: TGTGCCAGCAGCGTAGGGGTTAGCCCAGATACGCAGTATTTT. It is translated as CASSVGVSPDTQYF.

This rearrangement joins TRBV13 to TRBJ2-2; 7 bases are shared with TRBD2. Trimming removed 5 bases from V and 0 bases from J; junction bases left unmatched: 6. The germline gives CDR1 PRHDT, CDR2 FYEKMQ (reference sequence). The CDR3 totals 16 residues. Here the CDR3 reads CASSPGGPANTGELFF. The CDR3 DNA reads as TGTGCCAGCAGCCCGGGGGGACCCGCGAACACCGGGGAGCTGTTTTTT.

V gene TRBV28 combines with J gene TRBJ1-4, with 7 bases fitting TRBD1. Germline assignment: CDR1 MDHEN and CDR2 SYDVKM. The CDR3 runs 14 residues. Trimming removed 2 bases from V and 6 bases from J; junction bases left unmatched: 3. The CDR3 sequence: CASSLRQGDEKLFF. In nucleotides, the CDR3 is TGTGCCAGCAGTTTACGACAGGGAGATGAAAAACTGTTTTTT.

The V gene is TRBV6-1, the J gene TRBJ1-5; TRBD1 matches at 7 bases. Trimming removed 3 bases from V and 4 bases from J; junction bases left unmatched: 21. Looked up from germline, CDR1 is MNHNS and CDR2 is SASEGT. The CDR3 loop spans 20 amino acids. The CDR3 loop is CASSERLTGSWWISNQPQHF. The CDR3 DNA reads as TGTGCCAGCAGTGAGAGACTGACAGGGTCTTGGTGGATCTCTAATCAGCCCCAGCATTTT.

The chain employs TRBV7-8 and TRBJ2-1; D is ambiguous. CDR1 SGHVS and CDR2 FQNEAQ come from the germline V gene. Trimming pared 2 bases from V and 4 bases from J, leaving 6 bases between. There are 13 residues in the CDR3. CDR3 region: CASSLQQYNEQFF. As DNA, the CDR3 is TGTGCCAGCAGCTTACAACAGTACAATGAGCAGTTCTTC. Variable domain in full (rest from reference TRBV7-8 and TRBJ2-1): GAGVSQSPRYKVAKRGQDVALRCDPISGHVSLFWYQQALGQGPEFLTYFQNEAQLDKSGLPSDRFFAERPEGSVSTLKIQRTQQEDSAVYLCASSLQQYNEQFFGPGTRLTVL.

This clone has just a few counts. The chain uses TRBV6-5 and TRBJ2-1; D ambiguous. With 0 bases removed from V and 5 bases from J, the gap between germline ends came to 8 bases. The CDR3 is 14 amino acids. Germline CDR1 MNHEY, CDR2 SVGAGI. As DNA, the CDR3 is TGTGCCAGCAGTTACTCGGTCCACAACAATGAGCAGTTCTTC. Its translation: CASSYSVHNNEQFF.

This chain joins TRBV18 and TRBJ2-1, with D uncertain. The germline gives CDR1 KGHSH, CDR2 LQKENI. This CDR3 has 14 residues. V gave up 0 bases and J gave up 3 bases, with 6 bases separating them. CDR3 amino acids: CASSPPTGYNEQFF. CDR3 DNA sequence: TGTGCCAGCTCACCACCGACGGGCTACAATGAGCAGTTCTTC. Combining the CDR3 with reference TRBV18 and TRBJ2-1 gives the whole variable domain NAGVMQNPRHLVRRRGQEARLRCSPMKGHSHVYWYRQLPEEGLKFMVYLQKENIIDESGMPKERFSAEFPKEGPSILRIQQVVRGDSAAYFCASSPPTGYNEQFFGPGTRLTVL.

As concerns this clone: This CDR3 is also generated by other DNA sequences in the sample. The genes are TRBV27 and TRBJ2-7; TRBD1 aligns across 10 bases. The CDR3 is made up of 15 amino acids. V lost 2 bases, J lost 2 bases, and 3 bases stayed unmatched. Per the germline V gene, CDR1 is MNHEY and CDR2 is SMNVEV (reference sequence). CDR3 sequence reads: CASSLGTGAPYEQYF. CDR3 nucleotide sequence: TGTGCCAGCAGTTTAGGGACAGGGGCCCCCTACGAGCAGTACTTC.

The chain is built from TRBV29-1 and TRBJ2-5; 7 bases map to TRBD1. Germline V gene data show CDR1 as SQVTM and CDR2 as ANQGSEA. With 4 bases clipped from V and 5 bases from J, the junction kept 10 bases outside the gene matches. The CDR3 consists of 14 residues. The CDR3 reads CSVVGTASWETQYF. The CDR3 coding sequence is TGCAGCGTTGTTGGGACAGCTTCTTGGGAGACCCAGTACTTC. The full variable domain, with the rest looked up from reference TRBV29-1 and TRBJ2-5, is SAVISQKPSRDICQRGTSLTIQCQVDSQVTMMFWYRQQPGQSLTLIATANQGSEATYESGFVIDKFPISRPNLTFSTLTVSNMSPEDSSIYLCSVVGTASWETQYFGPGTRLLVL.

The sample holds one count of this clone. The chain recombines TRBV19 with TRBJ1-1, with a possible D match to TRBD1 (6 bases). V dropped 9 bases and J dropped 1 base, with 15 bases sitting between them. CDR1 and CDR2 from the germline V gene are LNHDA and SQIVND (reference sequence). The CDR3 runs to 14 residues. CDR3: CASHLLQGNTEAFF. The DNA for the CDR3 is TGTGCCAGCCACCTACTACAGGGGAACACTGAAGCTTTCTTT.

The chain uses TRBV19 and TRBJ1-5; D is ambiguous. Per the germline V gene, CDR1 is LNHDA and CDR2 is SQIVND (reference sequence). V shed 5 bases and J shed 7 bases, with 12 bases lying between them. This CDR3 spans 13 amino acids. CDR3 protein: CASSPGPGQPQHF. The CDR3 DNA sequence: TGTGCCAGTAGTCCAGGTCCGGGCCAGCCCCAGCATTTT.

The chain has TRBV5-1 and TRBJ1-5; D unresolved. This CDR3 spans 15 amino acids. The V gene lost 4 bases and the J gene lost 0 bases, with 11 bases spanning the gap. From germline, CDR1 is SGHRS and CDR2 YFSETQ. The CDR3 loop is CASSPDDYSNQPQHF. In DNA, the CDR3 is TGCGCCAGCAGCCCGGACGATTATAGCAATCAGCCCCAGCATTTT.

The rearrangement links TRBV6-2 or TRBV6-3 to TRBJ1-5; D gene uncertain. V was trimmed by 5 bases and J by 0 bases, leaving 5 bases between them. This CDR3 comprises 13 residues. From germline, CDR1 is MNHEY and CDR2 SVGEGT. CDR3 residues: CASSATSNQPQHF. The CDR3 DNA sequence: TGTGCCAGCAGTGCAACTAGCAATCAGCCCCAGCATTTT.

This sequence joins TRBV13 and TRBJ2-7, with D possibly being TRBD1 (6 bases). The CDR3 is 13 amino acids. Trimming stripped 8 bases from V and 7 bases from J, with 18 bases between. Per germline, CDR1 PRHDT and CDR2 FYEKMQ (reference sequence). The CDR3 DNA is TGTGCCAGCCATTACGGACAGATCGGGGAGCAGTACTTC. It translates to CASHYGQIGEQYF. The entire variable domain, with the rest obtained from reference TRBV13 and TRBJ2-7, is as follows: AAGVIQSPRHLIKEKRETATLKCYPIPRHDTVYWYQQGPGQDPQFLISFYEKMQSDKGSIPDRFSAQQFSDYHSELNMSSLELGDSALYFCASHYGQIGEQYFGPGTRLTVT.

The chain has TRBV10-3 and TRBJ2-3, with TRBD2 matching over 10 bases. V lost 5 bases and J lost 5; bases outside the gene matches: 4. In germline, CDR1 is ENHRY, CDR2 SYGVKD. CDR3 size: 14 residues. The CDR3 DNA reads as TGTGCCATCAGTTTGTCTAGCGGGGGAGATACGCAGTATTTT. It translates to CAISLSSGGDTQYF.

The V and J genes are TRBV10-2 and TRBJ2-3; 14 bases map to TRBD2. In germline, CDR1 is WSHSY, CDR2 SAAADI. This CDR3 is 16 amino acids long. The V and J ends lost 3 bases and 3 bases, in that order; junction bases with no gene match: 2. CDR3 DNA sequence: TGCGCCAGCAGTGATAGGACTAGCGGGAGGACAGATACGCAGTATTTT. Its translation is CASSDRTSGRTDTQYF.

This clone was counted between two and nine times. The chain employs TRBV6-5 and TRBJ1-5, with a tentative D call TRBD1 (5 bases). In germline, CDR1 is MNHEY, CDR2 SVGAGI. The CDR3 spans 13 residues. Trimming took off 6 bases at V and 9 bases at J, with 15 bases between the two ends. CDR3 amino acids: CASSPGTPGPQHF. CDR3 bases: TGTGCCAGCAGCCCCGGGACCCCAGGGCCCCAGCATTTT.

This clone turned up a few times. The chain employs TRBV27 and TRBJ1-1, with TRBD1 as a possible D gene (5 bases). The CDR3 covers 11 residues. CDR1 and CDR2 (germline): MNHEY, SMNVEV (reference sequence). V was clipped by 3 bases and J by 10 bases, with 9 bases between them. CDR3 residues: CASSLGLVAFF. CDR3 sequence (DNA): TGTGCCAGCAGTTTGGGACTTGTAGCTTTCTTT.

The chain joins TRBV7-9 to TRBJ1-1; 7 bases fit TRBD1. Germline V gives CDR1 SEHNR, CDR2 FQNEAQ (reference sequence). CDR3 length: 15 residues. V was clipped by 5 bases and J by 8 bases; unmatched bases: 14. The CDR3 here is CASSSLGTVLTEAFF. The DNA for the CDR3 is TGTGCCAGCAGCAGCCTCGGGACAGTCCTAACAGAAGCTTTCTTT. The variable domain in full, completed from reference TRBV7-9 and TRBJ1-1, reads DTGVSQNPRHKITKRGQNVTFRCDPISEHNRLYWYRQTLGQGPEFLTYFQNEAQLEKSRLLSDRFSAERPKGSFSTLEIQRTEQGDSAMYLCASSSLGTVLTEAFFGQGTRLTVV.

The J gene is TRBJ1-6, the V gene TRBV5-1, with a weak D call TRBD1 (6 bases). CDR3 length equals 13 residues. Germline CDR1 reads SGHRS; CDR2 reads YFSETQ. Trimming stripped 0 bases from V and 12 bases from J, with 10 bases between. The CDR3 region has the DNA TGCGCCAGCAGCTTGGAACAGGGTTTACCCCTCCACTTT. Protein product: CASSLEQGLPLHF.

This clone was observed a single time. The chain links TRBV3-1 (or the pseudogene TRBV3-2) to TRBJ1-6, with D unresolved. V lost 0 bases and J 4 bases, leaving 4 bases between the germline ends. The CDR3 has 14 residues. CDR1 and CDR2 (germline): LGHDT, YNNKEL (reference sequence). CDR3 nucleotides: TGTGCCAGCAGCCAAGACGGTTATAATTCACCCCTCCACTTT. This sequence encodes CASSQDGYNSPLHF.

This clone was counted a single time. This rearrangement joins TRBV7-9 to TRBJ1-4, with 12 positions matching TRBD1. This CDR3 is built from 16 residues. V dropped 5 bases and J dropped 4; count of bases not matched to a gene: 5. CDR1 SEHNR and CDR2 FQNEAQ come from the germline V gene (reference sequence). The CDR3 is CASSSGTGGGNEKLFF. In DNA form, the CDR3 reads TGTGCCAGCAGCAGCGGGACAGGGGGCGGTAATGAAAAACTGTTTTTT.

The chain links TRBV4-1 to TRBJ1-6; 7 bases align to TRBD1. Germline CDR1 is MGHRA and CDR2 is YSYEKL. The CDR3 sequence is 15 residues long. J was trimmed by 6 bases and V by 2 bases; bases with no gene match: 4. CDR3 sequence (DNA): TGCGCCAGCAGCCAAAGAGGGGGCGGTAATTCACCCCTCCACTTT. Its translation: CASSQRGGGNSPLHF.

This chain uses TRBV19 with TRBJ1-6, with 8 bases matching TRBD1. Trimming took 0 bases from V and 6 from J; bases not matched to a gene: 4. The CDR3 loop spans 16 amino acids. The germline V gene encodes CDR1 LNHDA and CDR2 SQIVND (reference sequence). Written as DNA, the CDR3 is TGTGCCAGTAGTATAGACCTCGGACAGGGTAATTCACCCCTCCACTTT. As protein: CASSIDLGQGNSPLHF.

The chain uses TRBV7-9 and TRBJ2-2; 9 positions agree with TRBD1. The CDR3 is made up of 16 amino acids. Unmatched junction bases numbered 5, after V lost 5 bases and J lost 1 base. Germline lookup yields CDR1 SEHNR and CDR2 FQNEAQ (reference sequence). CDR3 loop: CASSPNRGLNTGELFF. DNA for the CDR3: TGTGCCAGCAGCCCGAACAGGGGGCTGAACACCGGGGAGCTGTTTTTT.

V usage is TRBV10-3 and J usage is TRBJ2-2; tentative D call: TRBD1 (6 bases). V lost 6 bases and J lost 4, with 15 bases in between. The germline gives CDR1 ENHRY, CDR2 SYGVKD. CDR3 length: 15 residues. The CDR3 spells CAIRGQTGLTGELFF. For the CDR3, the DNA is TGTGCCATCAGGGGGCAAACAGGGCTCACCGGGGAGCTGTTTTTT.

The genes are TRBV7-9 and TRBJ1-6; 8 bases align to TRBD1. The length of the CDR3 is 13 residues. Trimming cost V 5 bases and J 12 bases; bases outside gene matches: 6. Germline V gives CDR1 SEHNR, CDR2 FQNEAQ (reference sequence). The CDR3 DNA reads as TGTGCCAGCAGCGGGGACAGGCTACTACCCCTCCACTTT. Translated, it gives CASSGDRLLPLHF.

The chain uses TRBV7-2 and TRBJ2-1; 10 nucleotides match TRBD2. Germline V gene data show CDR1 as SGHTA and CDR2 as FQGNSA. The CDR3 length is 18 residues. Unmatched junction bases numbered 11, after V lost 1 base and J lost 5 bases. CDR3 DNA: TGTGCCAGCAGCTTAGAGGGTTCTAGCGGGAGATTCCACAATGAGCAGTTCTTC. Translation: CASSLEGSSGRFHNEQFF.

The chain links TRBV27 to TRBJ2-7; tentatively, D is TRBD1 (6 bases). CDR3 size: 13 residues. Germline V gives CDR1 MNHEY, CDR2 SMNVEV (reference sequence). V was trimmed by 5 bases and J by 8 bases, leaving 16 bases between them. The chain's CDR3 is CASSPNDRPQQYF. The CDR3 nucleotides read TGTGCCAGCAGTCCTAACGACAGGCCCCAGCAGTACTTC.